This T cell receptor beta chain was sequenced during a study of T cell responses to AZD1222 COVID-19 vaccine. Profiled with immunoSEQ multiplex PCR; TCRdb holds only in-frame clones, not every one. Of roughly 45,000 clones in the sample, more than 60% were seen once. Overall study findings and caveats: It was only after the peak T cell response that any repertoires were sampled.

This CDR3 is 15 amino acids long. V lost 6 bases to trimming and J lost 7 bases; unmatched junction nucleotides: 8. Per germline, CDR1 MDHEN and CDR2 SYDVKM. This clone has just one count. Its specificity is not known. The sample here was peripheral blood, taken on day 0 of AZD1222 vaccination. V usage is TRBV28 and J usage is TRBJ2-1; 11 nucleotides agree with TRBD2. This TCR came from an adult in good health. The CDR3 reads CASRPTSGGWNEQFF. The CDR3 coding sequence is TGTGCCAGCAGGCCTACTAGCGGGGGCTGGAATGAGCAGTTCTTC.